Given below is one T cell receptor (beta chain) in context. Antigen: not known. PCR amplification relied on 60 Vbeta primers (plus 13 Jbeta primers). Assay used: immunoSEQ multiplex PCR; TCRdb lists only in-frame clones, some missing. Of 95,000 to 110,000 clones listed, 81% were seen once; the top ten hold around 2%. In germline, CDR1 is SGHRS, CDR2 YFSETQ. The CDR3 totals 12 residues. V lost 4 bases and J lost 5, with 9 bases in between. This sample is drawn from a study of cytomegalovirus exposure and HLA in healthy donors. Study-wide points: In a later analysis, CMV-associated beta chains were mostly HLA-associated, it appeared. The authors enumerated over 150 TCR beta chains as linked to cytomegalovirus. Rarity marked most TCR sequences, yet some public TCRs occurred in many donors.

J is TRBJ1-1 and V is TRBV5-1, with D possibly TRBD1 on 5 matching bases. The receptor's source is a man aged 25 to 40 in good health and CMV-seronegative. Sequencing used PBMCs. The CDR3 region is CASSGDSTEAFF. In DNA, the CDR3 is TGCGCCAGCAGCGGCGACAGTACTGAAGCTTTCTTT.